Following are 27 T cell receptor beta chains from one sample sequenced in a study of blood T cell repertoires in COVID-19. Sequencing was performed with immunoSEQ multiplex PCR; in TCRdb, only in-frame clones are kept and a portion is missing. The sample carries approximately 170,000 clones, roughly 84% recorded once. Sequencing input: PBMCs or T cells enriched from blood (not recorded which). The source of these receptors is a woman aged 45 to 65 who had recovered from COVID-19.

This rearrangement joins TRBV19 to TRBJ2-3, with D maybe TRBD2 (5 bases). The CDR3 is 15 amino acids. The V end lost 8 bases, the J end lost 0 bases, and 15 bases lay between the germline ends. Germline loops: CDR1 LNHDA, CDR2 SQIVND (reference sequence). DNA for the CDR3: TGTGCCAGTGGAGAAGGACTCCTTAGCACAGATACGCAGTATTTT. Translated, it gives CASGEGLLSTDTQYF.

V is TRBV3-1 (or the pseudogene TRBV3-2) and J is TRBJ1-1, with no clear D. V was shortened by 4 bases and J by 4 bases, with 16 bases between the two germline ends. Per germline, CDR1 LGHDT and CDR2 YNNKEL (reference sequence). CDR3 length: 15 residues. The CDR3 coding sequence is TGTGCCAGCAGCCTATTAACCCGGGTTGGCACTGAAGCTTTCTTT. Translation gives CASSLLTRVGTEAFF.

The chain carries TRBV19 and TRBJ2-6; D unresolved. V was trimmed by 3 bases and J by 2 bases, leaving 11 bases between them. Germline loops: CDR1 LNHDA, CDR2 SQIVND (reference sequence). This CDR3 region has 16 residues. The CDR3 is CASSILGGPGANVLTF. The CDR3 bases are TGTGCCAGTAGTATCCTTGGCGGTCCTGGGGCCAACGTCCTGACTTTC.

This chain connects TRBV5-1 to TRBJ1-1; maybe TRBD1 (5 bases). Trimming removed 0 bases from V and 7 bases from J, with 7 bases in between. The V gene's germline CDR1 is SGHRS and CDR2 YFSETQ. This CDR3 region has 12 residues. The CDR3 sequence is CASSLAGNEAFF. CDR3 DNA sequence: TGCGCCAGCAGCTTGGCAGGGAATGAAGCTTTCTTT.

The chain combines TRBV24-1 with TRBJ2-3, with 8 positions matching TRBD2. Trimming removed 4 bases from V and 1 base from J; junction bases left unmatched: 0. This CDR3 contains 14 residues. CDR1 and CDR2 (germline): KGHDR, SFDVKD. The CDR3 protein is CATSDGGGTDTQYF. The CDR3 DNA reads TGTGCCACCAGTGACGGGGGGGGCACAGATACGCAGTATTTT.

This chain joins TRBV11-2 and TRBJ2-3, with TRBD2 as a possible D gene (5 bases). The germline V gene has CDR1 SGHAT and CDR2 FQNNGV. The ends were cut back, 0 bases at V and 2 bases at J, with 9 bases in the middle. This CDR3 has 15 amino acids. The CDR3 sequence: CASSLDRRLTDTQYF. The CDR3 DNA reads as TGTGCCAGCAGCTTAGATAGGAGGCTCACAGATACGCAGTATTTT.

The chain recombines TRBV25-1 with TRBJ1-6; D perhaps matches TRBD1 (6 bases). This CDR3 region has 13 residues. V gave up 8 bases and J gave up 7 bases, with 12 bases separating them. From germline, CDR1 is MGHDK and CDR2 SYGVNS. The CDR3 nucleotides read TGTGCCAGCCGCCGGGACACCAATTCACCCCTCCACTTT. Translated, it gives CASRRDTNSPLHF. Full variable domain (remainder filled in from reference TRBV25-1 and TRBJ1-6): EADIYQTPRYLVIGTGKKITLECSQTMGHDKMYWYQQDPGMELHLIHYSYGVNSTEKGDLSSESTVSRIRTEHFPLTLESARPSHTSQYLCASRRDTNSPLHFGNGTRLTVT.

DNA of the CDR3: TGTGCCAGCAGTCGGACTAGCGGGATCAACGAGCAGTACTTC. Amino acid sequence: CASSRTSGINEQYF. The chain employs TRBV7-9 and TRBJ2-7, with 12 positions matching TRBD2. The CDR3 is 14 amino acids. Germline CDR1 reads SEHNR; CDR2 reads FQNEAQ (reference sequence). The V and J ends lost 6 bases and 5 bases, in that order; junction bases with no gene match: 5. Complete variable domain (other parts from reference TRBV7-9 and TRBJ2-7): DTGVSQNPRHKITKRGQNVTFRCDPISEHNRLYWYRQTLGQGPEFLTYFQNEAQLEKSRLLSDRFSAERPKGSFSTLEIQRTEQGDSAMYLCASSRTSGINEQYFGPGTRLTVT.

This chain connects TRBV6-5 to TRBJ2-5; 7 bases align to TRBD1. The V gene's germline CDR1 is MNHEY and CDR2 SVGAGI. Trimming at V came to 2 bases and at J to 5 bases, leaving 5 bases not matched to a gene. The CDR3 is 14 residues long. CDR3 protein: CASSYTGVMETQYF. CDR3 in DNA: TGTGCCAGCAGTTACACAGGGGTGATGGAGACCCAGTACTTC.

The chain carries TRBV4-2 and TRBJ2-1, with TRBD2 matching 7 bases. After removal of 5 bases from V and 2 bases from J, the junction contained 6 bases not matched to a gene. This CDR3 spans 15 amino acids. Germline V gene lookup returns CDR1 LGHNA and CDR2 YNFKEQ. The CDR3, as DNA: TGTGCCAGCAGCGGGGACTATAAGGCCTACAATGAGCAGTTCTTC. As protein: CASSGDYKAYNEQFF.

The J gene is TRBJ1-1, the V gene TRBV4-1, with 8 bases that match TRBD1. Per germline, CDR1 MGHRA and CDR2 YSYEKL. CDR3 size: 17 residues. With 2 bases clipped from V and 3 bases from J, the junction kept 11 bases outside the gene matches. The CDR3 loop is CASSQTTGGAVDTEAFF. DNA of the CDR3: TGCGCCAGCAGCCAAACTACAGGGGGGGCGGTAGACACTGAAGCTTTCTTT.

This chain joins TRBV18 and TRBJ1-6, with D perhaps matching TRBD1 (6 bases). With 6 bases removed from V and 7 bases from J, the gap between germline ends came to 16 bases. CDR3 length: 15 residues. Germline V gives CDR1 KGHSH, CDR2 LQKENI. The CDR3 region is CASSQDRTENSPLHF. CDR3 nucleotide sequence: TGTGCCAGCTCGCAAGACAGGACGGAGAATTCACCCCTCCACTTT.

The genes are TRBV7-2 and TRBJ2-1; 12 nucleotides agree with TRBD2. Germline V gene lookup returns CDR1 SGHTA and CDR2 FQGNSA. J was trimmed by 4 bases and V by 1 base; bases with no gene match: 2. This CDR3 comprises 16 residues. The CDR3 loop reads CASSLVGLAGYNEQFF. The CDR3 nucleotides are TGTGCCAGCAGCTTAGTCGGACTAGCGGGGTACAATGAGCAGTTCTTC.

The chain combines TRBV5-4 with TRBJ2-7; perhaps TRBD1 as D (5 bases). The CDR3 sequence is 16 residues long. The germline V gene encodes CDR1 SGHNT and CDR2 YYREEE (reference sequence). V was shortened by 4 bases and J by 3 bases, with 20 bases between the two germline ends. The CDR3 sequence is CASSPNMGGALYEQYF. The CDR3 bases are TGTGCCAGCAGCCCTAACATGGGTGGGGCCCTCTACGAGCAGTACTTC. Filled out from reference TRBV5-4 and TRBJ2-7, the complete variable domain reads ETGVTQSPTHLIKTRGQQVTLRCSSQSGHNTVSWYQQALGQGPQFIFQYYREEENGRGNFPPRFSGLQFPNYSSELNVNALELDDSALYLCASSPNMGGALYEQYFGPGTRLTVT.

V is TRBV3-1 (or the pseudogene TRBV3-2) and J is TRBJ2-7, with 10 bases lining up with TRBD1. This CDR3 region has 17 residues. From germline, CDR1 is LGHDT and CDR2 YNNKEL (reference sequence). Trimming cost V 1 base and J 5 bases; bases outside gene matches: 11. CDR3 coding DNA: TGTGCCAGCAGCCAAGCCATACCGGGACAGGGGTCCCACGAGCAGTACTTC. This translates into CASSQAIPGQGSHEQYF.

J is TRBJ2-5 and V is TRBV7-9; TRBD1 is a possible D gene (6 bases). This CDR3 is 16 amino acids long. Germline lookup yields CDR1 SEHNR and CDR2 FQNEAQ (reference sequence). V was clipped by 5 bases and J by 9 bases, with 25 bases between them. The CDR3 protein is CASSPRDTPGGMAQYF. CDR3 bases: TGTGCCAGCAGCCCCCGGGACACCCCTGGGGGTATGGCCCAGTACTTC. Supplemented by reference TRBV7-9 and TRBJ2-5, the full variable domain reads DTGVSQNPRHKITKRGQNVTFRCDPISEHNRLYWYRQTLGQGPEFLTYFQNEAQLEKSRLLSDRFSAERPKGSFSTLEIQRTEQGDSAMYLCASSPRDTPGGMAQYFGPGTRLLVL.

The chain carries TRBV19 and TRBJ1-1; 7 nucleotides match TRBD1. Germline-derived CDR1 and CDR2 are LNHDA and SQIVND (reference sequence). CDR3 length: 12 amino acids. Unmatched junction bases numbered 3, after V lost 5 bases and J lost 6 bases. Here the CDR3 reads CASSGGGSEAFF. DNA of the CDR3: TGTGCCAGTAGTGGAGGGGGCTCTGAAGCTTTCTTT.

This clone has a handful of counts. V is TRBV21-1 and J is TRBJ2-5; the D call in the table, TRBD2, was not verified against the DNA. TRBV21-1 corresponds to a pseudogene. The CDR3 contains 16 residues. The CDR3: CASSKHSSGRLETQYF. For the CDR3, the DNA is TGTGCCAGCAGCAAACATTCTAGCGGGAGGCTAGAGACCCAGTACTTC.

V gene TRBV12-5 combines with J gene TRBJ2-5; 10 nucleotides align to TRBD1. The CDR3 is 15 amino acids. Trimming cost V 1 base and J 6 bases; bases outside gene matches: 5. Germline V CDR1 and CDR2: LGHNT, FRNRAP. The CDR3: CASGLGDRGGQTQYF. The CDR3 coding sequence is TGTGCTAGTGGTTTGGGGGACAGGGGCGGACAGACCCAGTACTTC.

This clone was recorded a few times. This rearrangement joins TRBV18 to TRBJ2-7; 9 positions match TRBD1. This CDR3 has 15 residues. V lost 3 bases to trimming and J lost 3 bases; unmatched junction nucleotides: 6. Per the germline V gene, CDR1 is KGHSH and CDR2 is LQKENI. The CDR3 nucleotides read TGTGCCAGCTCACCCACAGGGGGCGGGAACTACGAGCAGTACTTC. Residues: CASSPTGGGNYEQYF. Variable domain in full (rest from reference TRBV18 and TRBJ2-7): NAGVMQNPRHLVRRRGQEARLRCSPMKGHSHVYWYRQLPEEGLKFMVYLQKENIIDESGMPKERFSAEFPKEGPSILRIQQVVRGDSAAYFCASSPTGGGNYEQYFGPGTRLTVT.

The rearrangement links TRBV10-3 to TRBJ1-1; 7 bases match TRBD1. J gave up 3 bases and V 7 bases, and 8 bases lay outside the gene matches. The CDR3 runs to 14 residues. Germline V gene data show CDR1 as ENHRY and CDR2 as SYGVKD. This CDR3 reads CAIKKQGSDTEAFF. CDR3 bases: TGTGCCATCAAGAAACAGGGGTCGGACACTGAAGCTTTCTTT.

The chain combines TRBV6-4 with TRBJ1-2; D is perhaps TRBD1 (5 bases). The CDR3 is 17 amino acids. Germline loops: CDR1 MRHNA, CDR2 SNTAGT. Between the trimmed V and J ends, which lost 6 bases and 2 bases, there was a span of 22 bases. CDR3: CASRGGPDRLGNYGYTF. The CDR3, as DNA: TGTGCCAGCAGGGGGGGACCAGACAGATTGGGAAACTATGGCTACACCTTC.

This clone was detected a few times. The rearrangement uses TRBV7-9 and TRBJ2-1, with D tentatively TRBD2 (5 bases). The CDR3 runs 15 residues. Germline V lookup: CDR1 SEHNR, CDR2 FQNEAQ (reference sequence). The V end was cut by 5 bases, the J end by 6 bases, with 17 bases between. The CDR3: CASSIIRGLGNEQFF. Written as DNA, the CDR3 is TGTGCCAGCAGCATCATCCGAGGACTGGGCAATGAGCAGTTCTTC. Using reference TRBV7-9 and TRBJ2-1 for the parts outside the CDR3, the full variable domain is DTGVSQNPRHKITKRGQNVTFRCDPISEHNRLYWYRQTLGQGPEFLTYFQNEAQLEKSRLLSDRFSAERPKGSFSTLEIQRTEQGDSAMYLCASSIIRGLGNEQFFGPGTRLTVL.

This clone showed up just a few times. The rearrangement links TRBV28 to TRBJ1-2; D is possibly TRBD1 (5 bases). CDR1 and CDR2 from the germline V gene are MDHEN and SYDVKM. V lost 5 bases and J lost 1, with 11 bases in between. This CDR3 region has 14 residues. CDR3 in DNA: TGTGCCAGCAGTCCCTCAGGGTATAACTATGGCTACACCTTC. Translating it yields CASSPSGYNYGYTF.

V is TRBV5-5 and J is TRBJ1-2; D not certain. The CDR3 is 13 residues long. Germline assignment: CDR1 SGHKS and CDR2 YYEKEE (reference sequence). The V and J ends lost 6 bases and 0 bases respectively, with 9 bases between them. CDR3 sequence (DNA): TGTGCCAGCAACCGGGAAGCTAACTATGGCTACACCTTC. It specifies CASNREANYGYTF.

This sequence joins TRBV5-5 and TRBJ1-3, with TRBD1 as a possible D gene (6 bases). V was cut by 4 bases and J by 0 bases, with 11 bases left in between. Germline CDR1 is SGHKS and CDR2 is YYEKEE (reference sequence). CDR3 length: 15 residues. The CDR3 DNA reads TGTGCCAGCAGCAACTGGGACAACTCTGGAAACACCATATATTTT. Encoded protein: CASSNWDNSGNTIYF. The entire variable domain, with the rest obtained from reference TRBV5-5 and TRBJ1-3, is as follows: DAGVTQSPTHLIKTRGQQVTLRCSPISGHKSVSWYQQVLGQGPQFIFQYYEKEERGRGNFPDRFSARQFPNYSSELNVNALLLGDSALYLCASSNWDNSGNTIYFGEGSWLTVV.

The CDR3 spells CASRTGKKGYTF. CDR3 nucleotide sequence: TGTGCCAGCAGGACAGGGAAGAAAGGCTACACCTTC. The chain joins TRBV12-3 or TRBV12-4 to TRBJ1-2; the match to TRBD1 covers 7 bases. CDR3 length equals 12 residues. After removal of 6 bases from V and 8 bases from J, the junction contained 6 bases not matched to a gene.